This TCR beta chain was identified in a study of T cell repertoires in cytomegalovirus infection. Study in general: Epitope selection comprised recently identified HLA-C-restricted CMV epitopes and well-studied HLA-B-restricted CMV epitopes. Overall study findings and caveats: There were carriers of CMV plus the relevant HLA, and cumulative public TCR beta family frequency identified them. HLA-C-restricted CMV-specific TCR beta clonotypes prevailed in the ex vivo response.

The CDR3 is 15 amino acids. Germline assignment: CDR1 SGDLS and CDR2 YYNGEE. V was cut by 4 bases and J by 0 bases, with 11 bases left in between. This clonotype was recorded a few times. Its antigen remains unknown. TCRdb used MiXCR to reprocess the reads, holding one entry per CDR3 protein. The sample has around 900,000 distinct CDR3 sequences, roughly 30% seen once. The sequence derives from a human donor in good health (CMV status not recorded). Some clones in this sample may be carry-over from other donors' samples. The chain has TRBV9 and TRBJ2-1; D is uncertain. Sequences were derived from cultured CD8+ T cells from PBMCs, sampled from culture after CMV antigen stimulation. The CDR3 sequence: CASSSTASSYNEQFF. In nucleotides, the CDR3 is TGTGCCAGCAGCTCGACCGCGAGCTCCTACAATGAGCAGTTCTTC.